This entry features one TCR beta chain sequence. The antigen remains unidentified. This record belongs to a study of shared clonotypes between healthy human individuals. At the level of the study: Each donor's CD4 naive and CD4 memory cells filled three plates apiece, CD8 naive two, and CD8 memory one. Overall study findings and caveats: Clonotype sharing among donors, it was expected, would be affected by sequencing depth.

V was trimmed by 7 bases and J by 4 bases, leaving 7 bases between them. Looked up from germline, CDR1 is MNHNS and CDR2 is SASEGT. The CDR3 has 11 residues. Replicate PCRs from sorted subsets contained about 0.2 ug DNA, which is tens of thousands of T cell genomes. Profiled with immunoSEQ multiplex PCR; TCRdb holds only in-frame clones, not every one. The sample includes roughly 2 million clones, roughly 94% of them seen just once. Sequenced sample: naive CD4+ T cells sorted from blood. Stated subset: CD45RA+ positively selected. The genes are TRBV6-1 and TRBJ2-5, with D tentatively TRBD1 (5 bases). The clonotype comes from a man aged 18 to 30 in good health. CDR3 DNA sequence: TGTGCCAGCACAGGGTCAGAGACCCAGTACTTC. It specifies CASTGSETQYF.